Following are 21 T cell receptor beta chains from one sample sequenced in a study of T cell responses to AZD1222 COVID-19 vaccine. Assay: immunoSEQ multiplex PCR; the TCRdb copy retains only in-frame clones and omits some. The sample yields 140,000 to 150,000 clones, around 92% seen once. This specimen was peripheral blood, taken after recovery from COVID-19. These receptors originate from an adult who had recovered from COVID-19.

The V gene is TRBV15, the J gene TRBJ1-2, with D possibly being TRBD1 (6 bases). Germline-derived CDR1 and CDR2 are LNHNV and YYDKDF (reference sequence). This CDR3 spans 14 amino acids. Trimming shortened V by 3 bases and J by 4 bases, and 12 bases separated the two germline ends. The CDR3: CATSSTMGAYGYTF. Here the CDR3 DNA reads TGTGCCACCAGCAGCACCATGGGGGCCTATGGCTACACCTTC. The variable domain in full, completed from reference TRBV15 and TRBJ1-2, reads DAMVIQNPRYQVTQFGKPVTLSCSQTLNHNVMYWYQQKSSQAPKLLFHYYDKDFNNEADTPDNFQSRRPNTSFCFLDIRSPGLGDTAMYLCATSSTMGAYGYTFGSGTRLTVV.

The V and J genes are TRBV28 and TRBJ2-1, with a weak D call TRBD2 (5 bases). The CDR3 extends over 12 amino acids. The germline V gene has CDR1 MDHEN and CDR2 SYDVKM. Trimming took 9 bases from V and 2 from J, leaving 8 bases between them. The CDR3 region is CASGGPYNEQFF. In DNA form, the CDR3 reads TGTGCCAGTGGAGGTCCCTACAATGAGCAGTTCTTC. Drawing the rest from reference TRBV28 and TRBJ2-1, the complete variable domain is DVKVTQSSRYLVKRTGEKVFLECVQDMDHENMFWYRQDPGLGLRLIYFSYDVKMKEKGDIPEGYSVSREKKERFSLILESASTNQTSMYLCASGGPYNEQFFGPGTRLTVL.

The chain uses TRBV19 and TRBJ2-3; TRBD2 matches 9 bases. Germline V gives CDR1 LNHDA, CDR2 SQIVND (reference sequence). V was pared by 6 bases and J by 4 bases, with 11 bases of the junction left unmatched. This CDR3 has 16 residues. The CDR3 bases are TGTGCCAGTAGCCTAATAGCGGGAGCGGGGGCAGATACGCAGTATTTT. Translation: CASSLIAGAGADTQYF. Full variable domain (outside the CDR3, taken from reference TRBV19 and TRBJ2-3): DGGITQSPKYLFRKEGQNVTLSCEQNLNHDAMYWYRQDPGQGLRLIYYSQIVNDFQKGDIAEGYSVSREKKESFPLTVTSAQKNPTAFYLCASSLIAGAGADTQYFGPGTRLTVL.

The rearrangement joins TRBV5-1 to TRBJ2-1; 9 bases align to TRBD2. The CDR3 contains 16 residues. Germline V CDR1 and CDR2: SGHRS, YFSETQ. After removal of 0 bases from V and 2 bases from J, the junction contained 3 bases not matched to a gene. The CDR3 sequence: CASSLAGTSPYNEQFF. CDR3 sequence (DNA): TGCGCCAGCAGCTTGGCCGGGACTAGCCCCTACAATGAGCAGTTCTTC.

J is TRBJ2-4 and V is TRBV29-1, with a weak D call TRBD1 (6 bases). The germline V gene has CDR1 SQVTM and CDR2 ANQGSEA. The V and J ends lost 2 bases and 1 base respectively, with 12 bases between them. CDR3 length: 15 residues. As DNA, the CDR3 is TGCAGCGTTGAACCCCAGGGGAGCGCCAAAAACATTCAGTACTTC. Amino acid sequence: CSVEPQGSAKNIQYF.

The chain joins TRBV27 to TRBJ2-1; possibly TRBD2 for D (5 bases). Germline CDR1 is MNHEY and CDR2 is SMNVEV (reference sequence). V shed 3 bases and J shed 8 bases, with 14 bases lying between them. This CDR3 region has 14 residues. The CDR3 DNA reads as TGTGCCAGCAGTTTCTCCTATAGCGTTCATGAGCAGTTCTTC. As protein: CASSFSYSVHEQFF.

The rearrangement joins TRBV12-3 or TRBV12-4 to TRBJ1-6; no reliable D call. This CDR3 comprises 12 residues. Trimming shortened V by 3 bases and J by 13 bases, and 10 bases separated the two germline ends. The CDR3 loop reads CASSFSEPPLHF. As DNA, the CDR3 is TGTGCCAGCAGTTTTTCCGAGCCTCCCCTCCACTTT.

This chain's CDR3 is CATSRDSQGVGELFF. The CDR3, as DNA: TGTGCCACCAGCAGAGATTCACAGGGGGTCGGGGAGCTGTTTTTT. The chain carries TRBV15 and TRBJ2-2, with 8 bases aligning to TRBD1. The CDR3 runs to 15 residues. The germline CDR1 and CDR2 sequences are LNHNV and YYDKDF (reference sequence). V gave up 0 bases and J gave up 7 bases; unmatched junction bases: 4.

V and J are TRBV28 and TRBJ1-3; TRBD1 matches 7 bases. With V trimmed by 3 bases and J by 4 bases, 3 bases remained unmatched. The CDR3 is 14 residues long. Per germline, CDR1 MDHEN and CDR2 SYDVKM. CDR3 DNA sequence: TGTGCCAGCAGTTTCAGGGGGGCGGGAAACACCATATATTTT. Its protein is CASSFRGAGNTIYF. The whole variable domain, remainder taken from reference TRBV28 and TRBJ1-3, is DVKVTQSSRYLVKRTGEKVFLECVQDMDHENMFWYRQDPGLGLRLIYFSYDVKMKEKGDIPEGYSVSREKKERFSLILESASTNQTSMYLCASSFRGAGNTIYFGEGSWLTVV.

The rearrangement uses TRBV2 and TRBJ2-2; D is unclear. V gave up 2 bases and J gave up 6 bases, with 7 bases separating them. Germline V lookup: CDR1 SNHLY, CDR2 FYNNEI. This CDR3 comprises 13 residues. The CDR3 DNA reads TGTGCCAGCAGTGAAATGGAGTCCGGGGAGCTGTTTTTT. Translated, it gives CASSEMESGELFF.

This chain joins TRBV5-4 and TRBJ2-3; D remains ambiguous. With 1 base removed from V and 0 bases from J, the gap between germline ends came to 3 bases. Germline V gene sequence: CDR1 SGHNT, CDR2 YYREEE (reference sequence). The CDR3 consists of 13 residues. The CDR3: CASSLTSTDTQYF. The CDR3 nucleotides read TGTGCCAGCAGCTTGACTAGCACAGATACGCAGTATTTT.

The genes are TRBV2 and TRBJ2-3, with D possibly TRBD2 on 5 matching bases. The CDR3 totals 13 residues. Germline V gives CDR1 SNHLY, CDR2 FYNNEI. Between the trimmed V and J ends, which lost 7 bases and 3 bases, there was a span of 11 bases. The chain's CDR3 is CASNAGGTDTQYF. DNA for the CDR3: TGTGCCAGCAATGCGGGTGGAACAGATACGCAGTATTTT.

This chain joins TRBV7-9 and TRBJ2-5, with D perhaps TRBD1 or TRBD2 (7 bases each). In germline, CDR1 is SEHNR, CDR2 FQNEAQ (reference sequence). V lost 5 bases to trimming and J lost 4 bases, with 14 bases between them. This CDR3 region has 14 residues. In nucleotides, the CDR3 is TGTGCCAGCAGCCCCGCAGGGGGGGCAGAGACCCAGTACTTC. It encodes CASSPAGGAETQYF.

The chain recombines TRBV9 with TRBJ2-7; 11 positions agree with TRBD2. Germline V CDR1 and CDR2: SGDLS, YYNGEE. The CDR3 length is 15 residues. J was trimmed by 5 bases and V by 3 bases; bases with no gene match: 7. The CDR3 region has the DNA TGTGCCAGCAGCGCTCGACTAGCGGGATGGGACGAGCAGTACTTC. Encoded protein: CASSARLAGWDEQYF.

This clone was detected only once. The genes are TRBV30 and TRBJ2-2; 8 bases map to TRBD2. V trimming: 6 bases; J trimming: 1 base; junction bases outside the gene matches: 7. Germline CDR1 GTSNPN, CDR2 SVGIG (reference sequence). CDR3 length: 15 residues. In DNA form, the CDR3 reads TGTGCCTGTCCAAGCGGGGGTAGGAACACCGGGGAGCTGTTTTTT. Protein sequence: CACPSGGRNTGELFF.

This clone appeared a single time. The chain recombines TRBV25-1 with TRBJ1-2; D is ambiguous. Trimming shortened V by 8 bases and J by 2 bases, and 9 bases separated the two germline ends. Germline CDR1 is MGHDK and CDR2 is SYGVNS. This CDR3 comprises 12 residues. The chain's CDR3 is CASLGGNYGYTF. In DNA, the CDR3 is TGTGCCAGCCTCGGAGGAAACTATGGCTACACCTTC.

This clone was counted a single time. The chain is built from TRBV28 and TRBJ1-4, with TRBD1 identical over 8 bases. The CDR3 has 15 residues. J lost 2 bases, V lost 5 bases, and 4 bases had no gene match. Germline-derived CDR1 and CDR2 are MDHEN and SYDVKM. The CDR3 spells CASSRTGWTNEKLFF. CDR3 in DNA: TGTGCCAGCAGTCGGACAGGGTGGACTAATGAAAAACTGTTTTTT. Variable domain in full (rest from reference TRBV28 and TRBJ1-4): DVKVTQSSRYLVKRTGEKVFLECVQDMDHENMFWYRQDPGLGLRLIYFSYDVKMKEKGDIPEGYSVSREKKERFSLILESASTNQTSMYLCASSRTGWTNEKLFFGSGTQLSVL.

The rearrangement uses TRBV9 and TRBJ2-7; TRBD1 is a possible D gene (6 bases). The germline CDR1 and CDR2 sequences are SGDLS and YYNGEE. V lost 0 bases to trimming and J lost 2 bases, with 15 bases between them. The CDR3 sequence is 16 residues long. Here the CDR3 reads CASSVDGTLPAYEQYF. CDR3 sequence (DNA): TGTGCCAGCAGCGTAGACGGGACACTGCCTGCCTACGAGCAGTACTTC.

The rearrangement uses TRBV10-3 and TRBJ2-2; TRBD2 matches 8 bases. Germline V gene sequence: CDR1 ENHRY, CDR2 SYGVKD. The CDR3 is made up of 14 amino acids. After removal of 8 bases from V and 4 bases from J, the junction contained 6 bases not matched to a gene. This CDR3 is CAIHFSGTTGELFF. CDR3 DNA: TGTGCCATCCACTTTAGCGGGACCACCGGGGAGCTGTTTTTT.

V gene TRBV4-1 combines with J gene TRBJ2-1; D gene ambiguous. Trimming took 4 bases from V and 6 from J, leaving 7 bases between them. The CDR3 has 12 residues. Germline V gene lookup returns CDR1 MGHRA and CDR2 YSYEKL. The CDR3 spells CASSPPGNEQFF. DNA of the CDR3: TGCGCCAGCAGCCCCCCGGGCAATGAGCAGTTCTTC.

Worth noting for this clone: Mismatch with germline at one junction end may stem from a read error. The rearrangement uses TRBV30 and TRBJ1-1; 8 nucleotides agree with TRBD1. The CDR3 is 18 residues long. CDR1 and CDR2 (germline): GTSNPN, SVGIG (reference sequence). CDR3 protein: CVWSVGVGTGVPNTEAFF. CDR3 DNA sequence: TGTGTCTGGAGTGTAGGGGTAGGGACAGGAGTCCCTAACACTGAAGCTTTCTTT.